In its sample, the clone carrying this T cell receptor beta chain was seen many times. This entry belongs to a study of early T cells in non-severe SARS-CoV-2 infection. Study-level information: Unpaired chains resulted from sequencing bulk RNA of unsorted whole blood.

Unique molecular identifiers (one per individual cDNA molecule) were attached. TCRdb re-analysed the 5' RACE reads in MiXCR, keeping a single row per CDR3 protein. The sample has 60,000 to 70,000 distinct CDR3 sequences; 5.5% to 7% are singletons. Between the trimmed V and J ends, which lost 3 bases and 3 bases, there was a span of 15 bases. This CDR3 is built from 15 residues. CDR1 DFQATT and CDR2 SNEGSKA come from the germline V gene (reference sequence). The rearrangement joins TRBV20-1 to TRBJ2-1; TRBD2 is a possible D gene (6 bases). The sequence derives from an adult who was a healthcare worker with PCR-confirmed SARS-CoV-2 infection or an uninfected control (not recorded which). The sequences come from whole blood, collected at baseline. The CDR3 here is CSASKLAVSYNEQFF. Here the CDR3 DNA reads TGCAGTGCTAGTAAATTAGCGGTTAGCTACAATGAGCAGTTCTTC.